The clone carrying this TCR beta chain is a singleton in its sample. Its antigen is undetermined. The CDR3 sequence is 15 residues long. Germline V gene data show CDR1 as MNHNY and CDR2 as SVGAGI (reference sequence). V trimming: 2 bases; J trimming: 8 bases; junction bases outside the gene matches: 7. This record belongs to a study of cytomegalovirus exposure and HLA in healthy donors. Study background: Earlier, fewer than 140 million unique TCR beta sequences were recovered from 200 million or so T cells by an analysis.

PCR amplification relied on 60 Vbeta primers (plus 13 Jbeta primers). The table came from immunoSEQ multiplex PCR; TCRdb's copy has only in-frame clones and leaves some out. The table has over 100,000 clones, roughly 74% seen once. Findings and caveats of the study: 87-base-pair reads could not separate some V segments, including TRBV6-2 and TRBV6-3. CMV serostatus was the only immune exposure information that was available.

The rearrangement links TRBV6-6 to TRBJ1-4, with 8 bases fitting TRBD1. The clonotype originates from a male donor in good health and CMV-seronegative. Sequenced input: PBMCs. This chain's CDR3 is CASSYPGRGQEKLFF. The CDR3 DNA is TGTGCCAGCAGTTACCCAGGCAGGGGGCAAGAAAAACTGTTTTTT.